This TCR beta chain appears in the sequencing data of a study of blood T cell repertoires in COVID-19. Recruited during active infection, patients (from Seattle) were subsequently followed longitudinally. Measured with immunoSEQ multiplex PCR; TCRdb has only the in-frame clones, and not every one. In the table there are 80,000 to 100,000 clones, over 65% of which are singletons. V was pared by 0 bases and J by 5 bases, with 3 bases of the junction left unmatched. Germline V gene data show CDR1 as MNHEY and CDR2 as SVGEGT. The CDR3 covers 16 residues. This sequence joins TRBV6-2 or TRBV6-3 and TRBJ2-1, with 11 bases matching TRBD2. The sample was peripheral blood. The origin of this receptor is a man aged 65 to 79 with COVID-19, enrolled during active disease. The CDR3 sequence: CASSYSLLAGDNEQFF. CDR3 DNA sequence: TGTGCCAGCAGTTACTCATTACTAGCGGGAGACAATGAGCAGTTCTTC.